The subject of this entry is one T cell receptor (beta chain). The data were obtained in a study of CD8 T cells in Susac syndrome. V was shortened by 4 bases and J by 4 bases, with 16 bases between the two germline ends. CDR1 is SNHLY and CDR2 is FYNNEI in the germline V gene. CDR3 size: 15 residues. Healthy donors served as the controls. They were matched for age and sex. The RNA input was about 0.5 to 1 ug, and it was reverse transcribed with random hexamers. With immunoSEQ multiplex PCR, TCR beta CDR3 was amplified across 54 Vbeta and 13 Jbeta. TCRdb analysed the immunoSEQ multiplex PCR reads with MiXCR anew, one entry per CDR3 protein. Here the sample spans over 95,000 distinct CDR3 sequences, 80% to 95% being singletons.

The gene calls are TRBV2 and TRBJ1-1; a weak D match, TRBD1 (6 bases). This receptor was obtained from a human donor in good health. The sample consisted of CD4+ T cells from PBMCs. This CDR3 reads CASSGNSPGATEAFF. For the CDR3, the DNA is TGTGCCAGCAGTGGGAATTCCCCAGGGGCCACTGAAGCTTTCTTT.